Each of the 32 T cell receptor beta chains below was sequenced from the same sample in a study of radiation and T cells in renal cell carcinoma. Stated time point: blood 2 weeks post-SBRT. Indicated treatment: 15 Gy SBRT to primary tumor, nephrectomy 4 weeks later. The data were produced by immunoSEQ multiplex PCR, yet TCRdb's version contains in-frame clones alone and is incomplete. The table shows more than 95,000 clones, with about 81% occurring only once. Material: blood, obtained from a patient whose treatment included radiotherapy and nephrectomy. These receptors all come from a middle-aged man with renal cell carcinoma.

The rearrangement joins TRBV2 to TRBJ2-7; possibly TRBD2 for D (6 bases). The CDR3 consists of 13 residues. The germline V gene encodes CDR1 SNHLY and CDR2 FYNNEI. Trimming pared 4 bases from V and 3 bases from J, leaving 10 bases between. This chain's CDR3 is CASSGVSGYEQYF. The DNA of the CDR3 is TGTGCCAGCAGTGGGGTTAGCGGCTACGAGCAGTACTTC.

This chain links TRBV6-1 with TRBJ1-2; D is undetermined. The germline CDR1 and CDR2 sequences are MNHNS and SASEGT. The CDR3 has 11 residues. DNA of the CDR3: TGTGCAGGATGGGGTAACTATGGCTACACCTTC. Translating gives CAGWGNYGYTF.

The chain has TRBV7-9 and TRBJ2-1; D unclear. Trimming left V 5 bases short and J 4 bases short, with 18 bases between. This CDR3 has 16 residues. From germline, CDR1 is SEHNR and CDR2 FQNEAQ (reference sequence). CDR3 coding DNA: TGTGCCAGCAGCCCAAGAGCTGATTCCTTTTACAATGAGCAGTTCTTC. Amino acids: CASSPRADSFYNEQFF.

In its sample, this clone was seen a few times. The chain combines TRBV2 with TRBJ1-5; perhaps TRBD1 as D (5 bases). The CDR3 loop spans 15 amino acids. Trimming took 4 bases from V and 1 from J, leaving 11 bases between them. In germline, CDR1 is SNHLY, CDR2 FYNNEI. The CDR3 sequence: CASSVTRESNQPQHF. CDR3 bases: TGTGCCAGCAGTGTAACCAGGGAAAGCAATCAGCCCCAGCATTTT.

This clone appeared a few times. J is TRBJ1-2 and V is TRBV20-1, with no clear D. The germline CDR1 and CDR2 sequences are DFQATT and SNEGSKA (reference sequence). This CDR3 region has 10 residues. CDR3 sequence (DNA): TGCAAGATGGGCGGGGATGGCTACACCTTC. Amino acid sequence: CKMGGDGYTF.

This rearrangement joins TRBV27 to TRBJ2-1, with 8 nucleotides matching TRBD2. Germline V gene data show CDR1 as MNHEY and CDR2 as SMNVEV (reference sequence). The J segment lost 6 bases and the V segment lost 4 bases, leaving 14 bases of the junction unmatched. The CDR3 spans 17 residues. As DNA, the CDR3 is TGTGCCAGCAGTTGGGTCTCCCCGGGACTAGGGGGCAATGAGCAGTTCTTC. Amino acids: CASSWVSPGLGGNEQFF.

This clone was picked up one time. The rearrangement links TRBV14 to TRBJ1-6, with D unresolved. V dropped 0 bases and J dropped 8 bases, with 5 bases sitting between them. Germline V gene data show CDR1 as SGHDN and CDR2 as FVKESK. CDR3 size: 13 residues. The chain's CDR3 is CASSQDGDSPLHF. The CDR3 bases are TGTGCCAGCAGCCAAGATGGGGATTCACCCCTCCACTTT.

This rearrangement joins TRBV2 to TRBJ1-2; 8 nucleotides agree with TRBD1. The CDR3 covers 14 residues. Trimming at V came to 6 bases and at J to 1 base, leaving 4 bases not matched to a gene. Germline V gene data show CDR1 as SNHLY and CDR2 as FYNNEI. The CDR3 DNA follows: TGTGCCAGCAGCGCCACAGGGGGTAACTATGGCTACACCTTC. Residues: CASSATGGNYGYTF.

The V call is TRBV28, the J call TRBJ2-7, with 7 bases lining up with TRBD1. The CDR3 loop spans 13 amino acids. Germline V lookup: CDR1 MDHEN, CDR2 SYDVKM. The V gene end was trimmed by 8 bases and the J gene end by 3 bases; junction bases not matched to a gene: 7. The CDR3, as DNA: TGTGCCAGCGTTTGGGCAGGGGGCTACGAGCAGTACTTC. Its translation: CASVWAGGYEQYF.

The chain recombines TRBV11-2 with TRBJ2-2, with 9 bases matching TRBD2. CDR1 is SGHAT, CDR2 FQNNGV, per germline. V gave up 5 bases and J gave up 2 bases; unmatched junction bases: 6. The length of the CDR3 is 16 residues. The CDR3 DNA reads TGTGCCAGCAGCATAAGCGGGACTAGCAACACCGGGGAGCTGTTTTTT. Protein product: CASSISGTSNTGELFF. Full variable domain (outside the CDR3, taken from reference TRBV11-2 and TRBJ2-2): EAGVAQSPRYKIIEKRQSVAFWCNPISGHATLYWYQQILGQGPKLLIQFQNNGVVDDSQLPKDRFSAERLKGVDSTLKIQPAKLEDSAVYLCASSISGTSNTGELFFGEGSRLTVL.

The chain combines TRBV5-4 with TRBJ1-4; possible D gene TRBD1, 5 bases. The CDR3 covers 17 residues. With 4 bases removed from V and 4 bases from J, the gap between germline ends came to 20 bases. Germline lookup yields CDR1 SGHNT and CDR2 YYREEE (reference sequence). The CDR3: CASSADRPGVGNEKLFF. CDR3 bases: TGTGCCAGCAGCGCTGACCGTCCGGGGGTTGGTAATGAAAAACTGTTTTTT.

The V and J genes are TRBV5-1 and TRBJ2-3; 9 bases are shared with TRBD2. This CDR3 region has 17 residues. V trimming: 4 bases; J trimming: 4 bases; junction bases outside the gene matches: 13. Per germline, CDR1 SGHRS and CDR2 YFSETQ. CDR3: CASSPGLSGRFADTQYF. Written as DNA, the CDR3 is TGCGCCAGCAGCCCCGGACTTAGCGGGAGATTCGCAGATACGCAGTATTTT.

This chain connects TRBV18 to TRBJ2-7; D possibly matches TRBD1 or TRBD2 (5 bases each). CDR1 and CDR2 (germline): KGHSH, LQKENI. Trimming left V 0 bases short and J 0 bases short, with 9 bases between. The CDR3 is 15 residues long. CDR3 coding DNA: TGTGCCAGCTCACCACCAAGGGACGACTCCTACGAGCAGTACTTC. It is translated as CASSPPRDDSYEQYF.

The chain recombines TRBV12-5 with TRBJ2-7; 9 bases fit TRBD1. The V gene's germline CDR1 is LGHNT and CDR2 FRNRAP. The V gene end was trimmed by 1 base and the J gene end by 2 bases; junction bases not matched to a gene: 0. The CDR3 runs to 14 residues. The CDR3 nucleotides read TGTGCTAGTGGTTTGGGGACAGGGGCCTACGAGCAGTACTTC. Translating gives CASGLGTGAYEQYF.

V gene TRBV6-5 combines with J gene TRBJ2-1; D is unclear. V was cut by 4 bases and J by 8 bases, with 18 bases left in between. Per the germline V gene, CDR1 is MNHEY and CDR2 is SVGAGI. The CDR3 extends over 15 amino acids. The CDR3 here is CASSWSFEVGDEQFF. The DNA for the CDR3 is TGTGCCAGCAGTTGGAGTTTCGAGGTGGGCGATGAGCAGTTCTTC.

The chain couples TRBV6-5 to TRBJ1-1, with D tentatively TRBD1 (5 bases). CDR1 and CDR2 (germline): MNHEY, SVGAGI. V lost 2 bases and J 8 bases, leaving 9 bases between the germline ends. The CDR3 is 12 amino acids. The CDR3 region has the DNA TGTGCCAGCAGTTACGGGGGGAAGGAAGCTTTCTTT. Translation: CASSYGGKEAFF.

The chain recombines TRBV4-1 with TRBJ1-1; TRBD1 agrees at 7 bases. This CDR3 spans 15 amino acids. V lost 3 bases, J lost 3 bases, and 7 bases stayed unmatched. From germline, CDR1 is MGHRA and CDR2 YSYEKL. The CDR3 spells CASSQGTDLHTEAFF. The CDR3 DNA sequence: TGCGCCAGCAGCCAGGGGACAGATTTGCACACTGAAGCTTTCTTT.

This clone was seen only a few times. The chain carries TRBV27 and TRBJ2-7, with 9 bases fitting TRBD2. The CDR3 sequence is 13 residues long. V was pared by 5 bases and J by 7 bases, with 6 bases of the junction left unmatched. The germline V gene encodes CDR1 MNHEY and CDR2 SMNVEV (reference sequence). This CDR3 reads CASSASGDREQYF. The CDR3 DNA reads TGTGCCAGCAGTGCTAGCGGGGATAGGGAGCAGTACTTC.

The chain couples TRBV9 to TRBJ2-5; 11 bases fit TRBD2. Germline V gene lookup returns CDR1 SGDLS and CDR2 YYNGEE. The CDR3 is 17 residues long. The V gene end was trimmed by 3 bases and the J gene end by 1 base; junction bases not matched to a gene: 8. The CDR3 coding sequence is TGTGCCAGCAGCGCTGTAGCGGGGGGGTTACCCCAAGAGACCCAGTACTTC. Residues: CASSAVAGGLPQETQYF.

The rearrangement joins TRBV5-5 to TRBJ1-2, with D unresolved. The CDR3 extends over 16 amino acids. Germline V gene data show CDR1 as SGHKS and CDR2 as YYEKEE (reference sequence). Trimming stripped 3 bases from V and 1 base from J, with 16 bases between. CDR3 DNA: TGTGCCAGCAGCTCTACAGCCGGCAATGATAACTATGGCTACACCTTC. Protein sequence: CASSSTAGNDNYGYTF.

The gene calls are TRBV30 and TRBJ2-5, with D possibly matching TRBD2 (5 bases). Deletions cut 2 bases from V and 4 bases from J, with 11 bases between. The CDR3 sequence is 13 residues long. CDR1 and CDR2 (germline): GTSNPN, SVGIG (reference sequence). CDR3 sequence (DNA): TGTGCCTGGAGTTTGGGGAGAGGAGAGACCCAGTACTTC. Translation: CAWSLGRGETQYF. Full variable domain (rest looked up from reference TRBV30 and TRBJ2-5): SQTIHQWPATLVQPVGSPLSLECTVEGTSNPNLYWYRQAAGRGLQLLFYSVGIGQISSEVPQNLSASRPQDRQFILSSKKLLLSDSGFYLCAWSLGRGETQYFGPGTRLLVL.

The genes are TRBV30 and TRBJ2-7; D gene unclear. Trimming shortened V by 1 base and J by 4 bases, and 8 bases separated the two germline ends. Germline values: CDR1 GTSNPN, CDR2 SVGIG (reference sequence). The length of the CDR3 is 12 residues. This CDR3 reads CAWSGTGYEQYF. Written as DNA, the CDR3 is TGTGCCTGGAGTGGGACGGGTTACGAGCAGTACTTC.

Here the CDR3 reads CASSLDTQLPYGYTF. CDR3 coding DNA: TGTGCCAGCAGCTTAGACACCCAGCTCCCCTATGGCTACACCTTC. J is TRBJ1-2 and V is TRBV7-9, with unresolved D. Trimming removed 1 base from V and 4 bases from J, with 13 bases in between. Germline CDR1 is SEHNR and CDR2 is FQNEAQ (reference sequence). The CDR3 length is 15 residues. Together with reference TRBV7-9 and TRBJ1-2, the CDR3 gives the full variable domain: DTGVSQNPRHKITKRGQNVTFRCDPISEHNRLYWYRQTLGQGPEFLTYFQNEAQLEKSRLLSDRFSAERPKGSFSTLEIQRTEQGDSAMYLCASSLDTQLPYGYTFGSGTRLTVV.

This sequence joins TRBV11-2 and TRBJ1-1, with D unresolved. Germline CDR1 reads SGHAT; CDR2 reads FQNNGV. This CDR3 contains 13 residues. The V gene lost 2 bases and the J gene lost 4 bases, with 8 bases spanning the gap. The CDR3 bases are TGTGCCAGCAGCTTAACCGCAATCACTGAAGCTTTCTTT. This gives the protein CASSLTAITEAFF.

The CDR3 here is CASRLAGAYGYTF. The CDR3 coding sequence is TGTGCCAGCAGGCTGGCAGGGGCCTATGGCTACACCTTC. The chain links TRBV28 to TRBJ1-2; possibly TRBD1 for D (6 bases). Trimming pared 6 bases from V and 4 bases from J, leaving 12 bases between. The germline V gene has CDR1 MDHEN and CDR2 SYDVKM. This CDR3 is 13 amino acids long.

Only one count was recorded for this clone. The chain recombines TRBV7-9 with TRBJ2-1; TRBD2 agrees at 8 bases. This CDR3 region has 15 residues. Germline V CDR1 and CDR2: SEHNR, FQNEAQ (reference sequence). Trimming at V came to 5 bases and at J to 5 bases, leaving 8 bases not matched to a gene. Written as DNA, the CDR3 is TGTGCCAGCAGCCTCCGGGGGGGCATTGACAATGAGCAGTTCTTC. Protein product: CASSLRGGIDNEQFF.

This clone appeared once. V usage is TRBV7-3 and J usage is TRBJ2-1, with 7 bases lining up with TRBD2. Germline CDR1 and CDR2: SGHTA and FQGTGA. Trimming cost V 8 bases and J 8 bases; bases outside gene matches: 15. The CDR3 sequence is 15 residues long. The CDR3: CASGPVGREFDEQFF. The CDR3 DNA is TGTGCCAGCGGCCCCGTCGGGCGGGAGTTTGATGAGCAGTTCTTC. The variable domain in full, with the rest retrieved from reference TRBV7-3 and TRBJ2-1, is GAGVSQTPSNKVTEKGKYVELRCDPISGHTALYWYRQSLGQGPEFLIYFQGTGAADDSGLPNDRFFAVRPEGSVSTLKIQRTERGDSAVYLCASGPVGREFDEQFFGPGTRLTVL.

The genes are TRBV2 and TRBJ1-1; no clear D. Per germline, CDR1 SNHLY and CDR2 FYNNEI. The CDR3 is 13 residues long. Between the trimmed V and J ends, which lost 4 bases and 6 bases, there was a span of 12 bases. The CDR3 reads CASSGGGYSEAFF. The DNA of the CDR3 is TGTGCCAGCAGTGGCGGAGGGTACTCTGAAGCTTTCTTT.

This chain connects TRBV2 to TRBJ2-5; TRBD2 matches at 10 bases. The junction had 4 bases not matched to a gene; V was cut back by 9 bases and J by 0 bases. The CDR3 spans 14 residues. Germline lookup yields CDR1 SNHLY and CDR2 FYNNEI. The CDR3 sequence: CASTSGEYQETQYF. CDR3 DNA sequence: TGTGCCAGTACTAGCGGGGAGTACCAAGAGACCCAGTACTTC.

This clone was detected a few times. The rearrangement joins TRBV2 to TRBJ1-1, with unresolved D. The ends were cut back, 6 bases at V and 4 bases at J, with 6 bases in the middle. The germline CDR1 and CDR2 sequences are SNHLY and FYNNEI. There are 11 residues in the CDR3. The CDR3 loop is CASRATTEAFF. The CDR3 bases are TGTGCCAGCAGGGCGACCACTGAAGCTTTCTTT.

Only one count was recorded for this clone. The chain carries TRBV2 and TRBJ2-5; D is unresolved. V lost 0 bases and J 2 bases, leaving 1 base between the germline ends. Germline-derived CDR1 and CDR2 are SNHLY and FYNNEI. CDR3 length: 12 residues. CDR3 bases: TGTGCCAGCAGTGAAGCTCAAGAGACCCAGTACTTC. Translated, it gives CASSEAQETQYF.

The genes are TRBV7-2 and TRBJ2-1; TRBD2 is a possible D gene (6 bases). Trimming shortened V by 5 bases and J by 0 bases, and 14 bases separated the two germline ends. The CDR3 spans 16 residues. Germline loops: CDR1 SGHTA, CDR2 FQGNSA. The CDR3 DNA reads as TGTGCCAGCAGCCTGAGCGGGCCGAGCTCCTACAATGAGCAGTTCTTC. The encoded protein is CASSLSGPSSYNEQFF.